The clone carrying this T cell receptor beta chain occurred many times. The data belong to a study of Graves' ophthalmopathy and Graves' hyperthyroidism. RNA served as the template for amplifying TCR beta CDR3 regions. The first round was an RT-PCR with HTBI primers, and the second round was a multiplex PCR. MiXCR was run by TCRdb on the multiplex PCR reads, yielding one entry per CDR3 protein. Among roughly 380,000 distinct CDR3 sequences listed, approximately 15% were seen once. Germline lookup yields CDR1 LNHDA and CDR2 SQIVND (reference sequence). The ends were cut back, 9 bases at V and 0 bases at J, with 15 bases in the middle. The CDR3 sequence is 15 residues long.

The sequenced sample was peripheral blood. V usage is TRBV19 and J usage is TRBJ1-5; D is possibly TRBD1 (6 bases). The origin of this receptor is a woman aged 18-30 years with stable Graves' hyperthyroidism. The CDR3 region has the DNA TGTGCCAGCGGGGGACAAGTTAATAGCAATCAGCCCCAGCATTTT. Protein product: CASGGQVNSNQPQHF.